This T cell receptor beta chain derives from a study of post-analysis software for immune sequencing data. Study as a whole: Relapsing-remitting, secondary progressive and progressive-relapsing forms of multiple sclerosis all featured among disease courses. Study-level results: Under F measure analysis, samples from one preparation batch co-clustered strongly. People with multiple sclerosis had a significantly lower normalized Chao1 diversity than controls did. TRBV5-6, TRBV5-1 and TRBV20-1 belonged to a set of a handful of TRBV segments that were more frequent in patients than controls.

The V end lost 0 bases, the J end lost 2 bases, and 8 bases lay between the germline ends. The CDR3 contains 16 residues. The germline V gene has CDR1 LGHNA and CDR2 YNFKEQ. cDNA libraries for TCR beta contained unique molecular identifiers. From approximately 0.95 to 9.8 million T cells, 500,000 or so cDNA molecules were obtained. Each CDR3 protein is one row after TCRdb ran MiXCR on the PCR reads. The table has fewer than 850,000 distinct CDR3 sequences, 25% to 30% seen once; the top ten hold more than 0.55%. This clonotype was counted between two and nine times. Antigen: not known. The chain uses TRBV4-2 and TRBJ1-6, with D uncertain. This receptor was obtained from a girl aged 5-17 years with multiple sclerosis. Sample: blood. CDR3 in amino acids: CASSQEVDAYNSPLHF. CDR3 nucleotide sequence: TGTGCCAGCAGCCAAGAGGTAGACGCCTATAATTCACCCCTCCACTTT.